Sequencing of this T cell receptor (beta chain) was carried out in a study of blood T cells in healthy people across ages (dated by TCRdb to the mid-2010s). For context, the study as a whole: In model experiments, roughly one uniquely barcoded TCR beta cDNA molecule per two T cells was captured by template switching. Using the same blood draw, the study looked at two additional independent replicas of 1 million unique cDNA reads for two donors, one aged 18 to 29 and the other aged 80 or older. The study measured age-related changes in TCR beta repertoire diversity using deep sequencing normalized with unique cDNA molecular identifiers. The donors were divided into four age groups: young (average approximately 15 years), middle-aged (about 39), aged (about 56) and long-lived (approximately 74). To avoid experimental bias, donors of different ages were spread randomly across the sequencing lanes.

This clonotype was counted between two and nine times. It lacks a known antigen. There are no base qualities to consult, and no much larger clone falls within one base. The donors were under 40 Caucasian individuals from Russia, aged 6 to 90 years, who were systemically healthy. About 9.6 milliliters of peripheral blood were collected from each donor into EDTA-treated Vacutainer tubes. Ficoll-Paque density-gradient centrifugation was used to isolate PBMCs, with at least 6.5 million per sample. Total RNA, at least 6 micrograms per sample, was extracted from PBMCs with Trizol reagent. Naive CD45RAhigh/CD27high T cell percentages were measured by flow cytometry on a PBMC aliquot from every donor. Here is what the overall study found, with its caveats: The long-lived group showed more naive CD4+ T cells, fewer expanded clones and increased TCR diversity than the aged group, suggesting age selection. Conclusive comparison of naive and antigen-experienced compartments was prevented by the profiling of bulk unsorted PBMCs. The percentage of naive T cells measured by flow cytometry correlated strongly with observed TCR beta diversity. Donor CMV infection status was unknown, potentially confounding age-related changes in expanded clonotypes. As age increased, observed TCR beta diversity per million T cells dropped in a roughly linear way, and a significant reduction was already evident by age 40. Estimates of total diversity based on one million sequenced T cells were considered lower bounds and underestimates.

Libraries were built with 5' RACE. The reads were generated on an Illumina HiSeq 2500. A second PCR of roughly 6 to 11 cycles was run with a J-beta primer mix and a sample-barcoded 5' primer. Each TCR beta cDNA molecule received a unique molecular identifier from a template-switch 5' adaptor carrying 12 random nucleotides. At least 2.5 million CDR3-containing paired-end reads were obtained from each sample. First-strand cDNA was synthesized from all RNA with the Mint cDNA synthesis kit, primed by a TRBC-specific oligonucleotide. All cDNA was treated with uracil-DNA glycosylase and then went through a first 18-cycle PCR with the universal primers M1SS and BC2_uni_R. The paper's data handling went like this. Each sample was normalized by randomly selecting 1 million high-quality reads, each carrying a distinct molecular identifier. Instead of being binned into consensus sequences, reads that shared molecular identifiers were thrown out. MiTCR, set to a Q25 quality threshold and the strictest error-elimination algorithm, was used for CDR3 identification, clonotype clustering and error correction. Lower-bound total TCR beta diversity was estimated with a nonparametric unseen species model using Euler transformation. The public reads were run again by TCRdb, first through fastp at Q25 and then through MiXCR, and only productive beta chains were kept. Rows matching on CDR3 protein sequence are summarized as one entry with the most common DNA and genes. The V and J calls, along with clone size, are taken from TCRdb and not from the paper's own processing. This sample is represented by around 1,100,000 distinct CDR3 sequences; 35% to 40% of them were singletons. The top ten constitute roughly 14% of the sample.

In the germline V gene (reference sequence), CDR1 corresponds to DFQATT and CDR2 to SNEGSKA. V has 6 bases trimmed and J has 4 bases trimmed; junction bases matching no gene number 11. Inclusive of the bounding cysteine and phenylalanine, the CDR3 is 15 residues long. The kept DNA is CDR3 alone, 45 bases in frame from the first base. Rearrangement joined TRBV20-1 to TRBJ1-5, with 8 bases in between that match TRBD1. The TCR was taken from a man aged 18-30 years in good health. The sample taken for sequencing was blood. The DNA sequence reads TGCAGTGCCTCACGGGGGACAGGAATAAATCAGCCCCAGCATTTT. The translation is CSASRGTGINQPQHF.